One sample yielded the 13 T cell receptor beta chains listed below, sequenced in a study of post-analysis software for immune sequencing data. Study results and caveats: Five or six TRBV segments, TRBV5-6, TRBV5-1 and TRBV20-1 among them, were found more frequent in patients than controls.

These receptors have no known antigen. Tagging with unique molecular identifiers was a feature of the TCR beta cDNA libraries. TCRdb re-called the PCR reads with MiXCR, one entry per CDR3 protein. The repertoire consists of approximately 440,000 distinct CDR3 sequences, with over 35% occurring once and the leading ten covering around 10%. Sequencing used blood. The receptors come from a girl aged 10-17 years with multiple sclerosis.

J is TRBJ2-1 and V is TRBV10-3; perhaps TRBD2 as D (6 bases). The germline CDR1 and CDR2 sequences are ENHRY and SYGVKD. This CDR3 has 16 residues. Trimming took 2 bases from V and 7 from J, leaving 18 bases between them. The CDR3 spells CAISEDLAGLGNEQFF. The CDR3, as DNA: TGTGCCATCAGTGAGGATTTGGCGGGACTCGGGAATGAGCAGTTCTTC.

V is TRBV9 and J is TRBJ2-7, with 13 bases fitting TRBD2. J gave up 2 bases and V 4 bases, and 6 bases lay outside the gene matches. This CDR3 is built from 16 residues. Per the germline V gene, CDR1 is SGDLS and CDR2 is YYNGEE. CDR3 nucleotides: TGTGCCAGCAGCAACTTTGGACTAGCGGGAGCCTACGAGCAGTACTTC. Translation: CASSNFGLAGAYEQYF.

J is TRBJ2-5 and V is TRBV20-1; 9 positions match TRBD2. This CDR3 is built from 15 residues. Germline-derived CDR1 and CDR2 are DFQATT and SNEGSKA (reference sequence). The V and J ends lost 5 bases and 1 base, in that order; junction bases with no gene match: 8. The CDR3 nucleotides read TGCAGTGCTGCGGGGGCTAGCGGGGTCCAAGAGACCCAGTACTTC. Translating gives CSAAGASGVQETQYF.

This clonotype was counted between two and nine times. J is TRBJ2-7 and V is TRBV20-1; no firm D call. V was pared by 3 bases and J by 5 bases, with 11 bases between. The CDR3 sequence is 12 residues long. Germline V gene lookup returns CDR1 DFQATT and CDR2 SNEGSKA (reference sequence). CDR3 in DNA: TGCAGTGCTAGTCCTGGGCAGAACGAGCAGTACTTC. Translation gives CSASPGQNEQYF.

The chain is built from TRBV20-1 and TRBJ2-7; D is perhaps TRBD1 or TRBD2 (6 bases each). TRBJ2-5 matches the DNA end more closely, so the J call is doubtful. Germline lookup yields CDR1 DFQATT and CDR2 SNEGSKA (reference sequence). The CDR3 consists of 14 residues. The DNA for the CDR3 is TGCAGTGCTAATCGGCTAGCGAGGGGGGAGACCCAGTACTTC. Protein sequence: CSANRLARGETQYF.

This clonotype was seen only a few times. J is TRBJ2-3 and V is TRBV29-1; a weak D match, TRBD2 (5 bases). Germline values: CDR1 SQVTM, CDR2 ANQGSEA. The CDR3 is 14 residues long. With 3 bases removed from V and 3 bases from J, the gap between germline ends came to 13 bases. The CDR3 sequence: CSVDEGLGTDTQYF. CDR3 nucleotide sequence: TGCAGCGTTGACGAGGGCCTGGGTACAGATACGCAGTATTTT.

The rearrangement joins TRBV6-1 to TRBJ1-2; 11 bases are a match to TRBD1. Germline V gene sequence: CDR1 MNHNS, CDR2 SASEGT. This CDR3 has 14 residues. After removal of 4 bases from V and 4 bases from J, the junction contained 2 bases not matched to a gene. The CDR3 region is CASSGGQGAYGYTF. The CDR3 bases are TGTGCCAGCAGTGGAGGACAGGGGGCCTATGGCTACACCTTC.

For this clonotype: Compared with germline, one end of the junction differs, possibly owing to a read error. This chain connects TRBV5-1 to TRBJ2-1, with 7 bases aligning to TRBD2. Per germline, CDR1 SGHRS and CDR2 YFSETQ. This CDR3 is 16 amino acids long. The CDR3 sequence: CAGSLEGGGSHNEQFF. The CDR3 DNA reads TGCGCCGGCAGCTTGGAGGGCGGGGGTTCTCACAATGAGCAGTTCTTC.

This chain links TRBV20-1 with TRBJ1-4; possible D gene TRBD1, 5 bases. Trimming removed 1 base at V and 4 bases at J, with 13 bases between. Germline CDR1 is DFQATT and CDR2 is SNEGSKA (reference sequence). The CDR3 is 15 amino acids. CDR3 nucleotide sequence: TGCAGTGCTAGAGGAGGAGCGGGGGGTAATGAAAAACTGTTTTTT. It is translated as CSARGGAGGNEKLFF.

The CDR3 nucleotides are TGTGCCAGCGGTGGGGCACAAGAGACCCAGTACTTC. This gives the protein CASGGAQETQYF. V and J are TRBV28 and TRBJ2-5, with a tentative D call TRBD1 (5 bases). The V gene's germline CDR1 is MDHEN and CDR2 SYDVKM. The CDR3 sequence is 12 residues long. V was trimmed by 8 bases and J by 2 bases, leaving 9 bases between them.

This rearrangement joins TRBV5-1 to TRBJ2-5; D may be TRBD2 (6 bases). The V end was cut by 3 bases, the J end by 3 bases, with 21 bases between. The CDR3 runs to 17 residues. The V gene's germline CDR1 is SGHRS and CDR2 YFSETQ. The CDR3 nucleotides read TGCGCCAGCAGCTCCCAACGAGGAGGGACGCGCGAAGAGACCCAGTACTTC. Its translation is CASSSQRGGTREETQYF.

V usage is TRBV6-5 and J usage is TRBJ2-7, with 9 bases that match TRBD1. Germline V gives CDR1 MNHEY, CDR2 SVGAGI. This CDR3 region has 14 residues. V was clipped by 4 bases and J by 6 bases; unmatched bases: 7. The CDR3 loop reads CASSWDRAAAEQYF. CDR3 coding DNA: TGTGCCAGCAGTTGGGACAGGGCGGCGGCCGAGCAGTACTTC.

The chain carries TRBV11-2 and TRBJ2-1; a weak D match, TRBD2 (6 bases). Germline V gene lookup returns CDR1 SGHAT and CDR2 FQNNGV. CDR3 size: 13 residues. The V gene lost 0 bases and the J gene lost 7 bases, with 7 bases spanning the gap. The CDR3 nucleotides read TGTGCCAGCAGCTTAGAACTAGCAAATGAGCAGTTCTTC. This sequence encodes CASSLELANEQFF.